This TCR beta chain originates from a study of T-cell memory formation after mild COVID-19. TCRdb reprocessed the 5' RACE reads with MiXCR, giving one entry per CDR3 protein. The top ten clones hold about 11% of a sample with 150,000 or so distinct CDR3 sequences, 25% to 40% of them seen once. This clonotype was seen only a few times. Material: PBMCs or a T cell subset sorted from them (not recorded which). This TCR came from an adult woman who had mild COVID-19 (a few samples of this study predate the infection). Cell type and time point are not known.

The CDR3 region has the DNA TGTGCCAGCAGTTTCTCCGGGACAGGGGGCAATGAGCAGTTCTTC. The encoded protein is CASSFSGTGGNEQFF. The chain links TRBV12-3 or TRBV12-4 to TRBJ2-1, with TRBD1 matching over 11 bases. The ends lost 3 bases at V and 6 bases at J; junction bases unmatched: 4. CDR3 length: 15 residues.